This record concerns one T cell receptor beta chain sequence. Its antigen is still unknown. The analysis combined second doses at about 4 or about 12 weeks. Per the germline V gene, CDR1 is SNHLY and CDR2 is FYNNEI. This CDR3 has 17 amino acids. V was cut by 3 bases and J by 7 bases, with 19 bases left in between. Only in-frame clones appear in the TCRdb table, and some are missing; sequencing was by immunoSEQ multiplex PCR. The repertoire has about 180,000 clones, 85% to 90% of them found once; the top ten carry around a tenth. The record originates from a study of T cell responses to AZD1222 COVID-19 vaccine. General study findings and limits: Sampling captured repertoires only after the peak T cell response. There were mostly white British donors and more females than males, and clonal diversity was possibly underestimated.

The sample in question was peripheral blood, obtained 28 days after the second AZD1222 dose. This chain links TRBV2 with TRBJ1-6; a possible D gene is TRBD1 (6 bases). The TCR was taken from an adult who received the AZD1222 COVID-19 vaccine. CDR3 sequence reads: CASSEAPGVNPNSPLHF. The CDR3 DNA reads TGTGCCAGCAGTGAGGCGCCAGGGGTAAACCCAAATTCACCCCTCCACTTT.